What follows are 2 T cell receptor beta chains derived from one specimen sequenced in a study of multiple sclerosis patients with progressive multifocal leukoencephalopathy. Sequencing was performed with immunoSEQ multiplex PCR; in TCRdb, only in-frame clones are kept and a portion is missing. The table shows tens of thousands of clones, with nearly 90% occurring only once. As to time point: around six months of natalizumab therapy. The sequencing here drew on PBMCs, taken from a patient treated with natalizumab. These receptors were collected from a human donor with multiple sclerosis.

This clone was seen only once. V is TRBV14 and J is TRBJ1-2, with D unclear. Deletions cut 1 base from V and 6 bases from J, with 3 bases between. CDR3 length equals 11 residues. CDR1 is SGHDN, CDR2 FVKESK, per germline. CDR3 in DNA: TGTGCCAGCAGCCAAGCGGATGGCTACACCTTC. It yields the protein CASSQADGYTF.

A note on this clone: An end of the junction differs from the germline gene, which may be a read error. The same CDR3 arises from other DNA sequences in this sample as well. The chain combines TRBV7-2 with TRBJ2-2; 10 positions agree with TRBD2. The V gene's germline CDR1 is SGHTA and CDR2 FQGNSA. The CDR3 is made up of 15 amino acids. DNA of the CDR3: TGCGCCAGCAGAGGACTAGCGGCGAACACCGGGGAGCTGTTTTTT. This codes for CASRGLAANTGELFF.